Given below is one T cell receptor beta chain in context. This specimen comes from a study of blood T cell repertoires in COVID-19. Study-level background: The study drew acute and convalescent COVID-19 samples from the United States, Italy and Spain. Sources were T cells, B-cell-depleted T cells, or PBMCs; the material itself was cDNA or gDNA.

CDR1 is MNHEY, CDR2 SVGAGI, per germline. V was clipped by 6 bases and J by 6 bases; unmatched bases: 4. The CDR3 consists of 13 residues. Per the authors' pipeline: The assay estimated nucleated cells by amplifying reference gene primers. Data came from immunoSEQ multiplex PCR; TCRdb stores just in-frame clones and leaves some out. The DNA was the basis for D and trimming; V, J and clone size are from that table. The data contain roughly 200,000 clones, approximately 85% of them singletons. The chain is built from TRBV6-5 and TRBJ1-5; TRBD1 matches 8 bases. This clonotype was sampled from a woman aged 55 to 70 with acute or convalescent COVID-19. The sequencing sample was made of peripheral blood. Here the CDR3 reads CASRDRVVQPQHF. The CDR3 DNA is TGTGCCAGCAGGGACAGGGTTGTTCAGCCCCAGCATTTT.